Listed here is a single TCR beta chain. J was trimmed by 7 bases and V by 5 bases; bases with no gene match: 8. This CDR3 is built from 15 residues. CDR1 and CDR2 (germline): MDHEN, SYDVKM. The sample belongs to a study of blood T cell repertoires in COVID-19. Across the study: Collection of acute and convalescent COVID-19 samples took place in the United States, Italy and Spain. T cells, B-cell-depleted T cells, or PBMCs supplied cDNA or gDNA.

Methods used by the authors: Quantification of nucleated cells was approximated via reference gene primer amplification. Assay: immunoSEQ multiplex PCR; the TCRdb copy retains only in-frame clones and omits some. The V and J calls and the clone size are those of that table, but D and trimming were determined from the DNA. The data show about 440,000 clones, approximately 90% seen once. Recruited during active infection, patients (from Seattle) were subsequently followed longitudinally. The genes are TRBV28 and TRBJ2-1; 10 bases agree with TRBD1. The sample consisted of peripheral blood. The origin of this receptor is a woman aged 45 to 65 with COVID-19, enrolled during active disease. Written as DNA, the CDR3 is TGTGCCAGCAGTCTTCCGGGACAGGGGATAAATGAGCAGTTCTTC. Protein: CASSLPGQGINEQFF.